The clone carrying this T cell receptor beta chain was seen a single time. Within a library made for alpha chains, this beta chain is off target, and its count is uninformative. Germline-derived CDR1 and CDR2 are SGHRS and YFSETQ. The germline V and J ends were trimmed by 7 bases and 2 bases, with 16 bases remaining between them. The length of the CDR3 is 15 residues. TCRdb passed the RT-PCR reads through MiXCR, listing each CDR3 protein once. The sample lists under 8,000 distinct CDR3 sequences; roughly nine tenths were seen once. The chain joins TRBV5-1 to TRBJ1-5, with D possibly TRBD1 on 6 matching bases. The sequencing sample was made of memory CD4+ T cells from blood. This sequence originates from a female donor in good health, serving as a healthy control. CDR3 loop: CASSAGEGGNQPQHF. In DNA form, the CDR3 reads TGCGCCAGCTCCGCAGGGGAGGGCGGCAATCAGCCCCAGCATTTT.